The 25 T cell receptor beta chains presented below share a single source sample, sequenced in a study of CD4 T cells in relation to SARS-CoV-2 and coronaviruses. Unexposed donor CD4+ T cells date from about 2011-2018, before the COVID-19 pandemic. Isolation of CD4+ T cells took place after roughly nine days in culture. Their antigens are not known. Here immunoSEQ multiplex PCR was the method, and the copy in TCRdb shows in-frame clones only, minus some. The data contain tens of thousands of clones, around four fifths of them singletons. What was sequenced was CD4+ T cells from PBMCs, cultured in vitro. All receptors derive from a human donor in good health.

The J gene is TRBJ2-7, the V gene TRBV19, with 9 bases lining up with TRBD2. In germline, CDR1 is LNHDA, CDR2 SQIVND (reference sequence). This CDR3 region has 16 residues. The V segment lost 5 bases and the J segment 0 bases; nucleotides outside the gene matches: 8. The CDR3 protein is CASSAYLTSGSYEQYF. CDR3 DNA sequence: TGTGCCAGTAGTGCGTACCTGACTAGCGGCTCCTACGAGCAGTACTTC.

V and J are TRBV9 and TRBJ2-3; D is undetermined. Germline CDR1 SGDLS, CDR2 YYNGEE. Trimming left V 4 bases short and J 2 bases short, with 23 bases between. CDR3 length: 18 residues. The CDR3 spells CASSTRSMAVAPTDTQYF. The DNA of the CDR3 is TGTGCCAGCAGCACTCGAAGTATGGCGGTTGCCCCCACAGATACGCAGTATTTT.

This clone was observed a handful of times. V usage is TRBV29-1 and J usage is TRBJ1-3; 7 nucleotides align to TRBD1. V shed 5 bases and J 4 bases; nucleotides not matched to a gene: 5. Germline loops: CDR1 SQVTM, CDR2 ANQGSEA. CDR3 length equals 13 residues. The CDR3 region has the DNA TGCAGCGTTTCCCCAGGGGGAGGAAACACCATATATTTT. Residues: CSVSPGGGNTIYF.

CDR3 loop: CASSPSPVDLGNTIYF. The CDR3 bases are TGTGCCAGCTCACCGTCCCCGGTTGACCTAGGAAACACCATATATTTT. The V call is TRBV18, the J call TRBJ1-3, with D uncertain. The germline V and J ends were trimmed by 3 bases and 4 bases, with 16 bases remaining between them. CDR1 and CDR2 (germline): KGHSH, LQKENI. This CDR3 is built from 16 residues.

The rearrangement uses TRBV30 and TRBJ1-1, with a tentative D call TRBD1 (5 bases). Germline values: CDR1 GTSNPN, CDR2 SVGIG (reference sequence). The CDR3 covers 14 residues. V lost 3 bases and J 1 base, leaving 12 bases between the germline ends. Written as DNA, the CDR3 is TGTGCCTGGAGCCCGGGACTTCCGAACACTGAAGCTTTCTTT. Translating gives CAWSPGLPNTEAFF.

The V gene is TRBV4-1, the J gene TRBJ2-3, with D possibly called TRBD1 or TRBD2 (6 bases each). The germline V gene encodes CDR1 MGHRA and CDR2 YSYEKL. The CDR3 has 15 residues. Trimming cost V 4 bases and J 5 bases, with 16 bases left between them. The CDR3 sequence is CASSLEIGGRDTQYF. In nucleotides, the CDR3 is TGCGCCAGCAGCCTAGAAATCGGGGGCCGAGATACGCAGTATTTT.

The chain has TRBV19 and TRBJ1-2; the D gene is possibly TRBD1 (5 bases). This CDR3 has 13 residues. The germline V gene encodes CDR1 LNHDA and CDR2 SQIVND (reference sequence). V was cut by 7 bases and J by 8 bases, with 17 bases left in between. CDR3 residues: CASNTPGGGGYTF. The CDR3 DNA follows: TGTGCCAGTAATACCCCCGGGGGAGGAGGCTACACCTTC.

The J gene is TRBJ2-1, the V gene TRBV6-5; 8 bases line up with TRBD1. CDR3 length: 14 residues. Germline-derived CDR1 and CDR2 are MNHEY and SVGAGI. Germline trimming cut 6 bases from V and 5 bases from J; bases unmatched to any gene: 6. CDR3 protein: CASRLGQENNEQFF. CDR3 nucleotides: TGTGCCAGCAGGCTGGGACAGGAGAACAATGAGCAGTTCTTC.

The rearrangement joins TRBV28 to TRBJ1-1; D gene unclear. The CDR3 contains 11 residues. Trimming shortened V by 7 bases and J by 3 bases, and 6 bases separated the two germline ends. The germline V gene has CDR1 MDHEN and CDR2 SYDVKM. The CDR3 coding sequence is TGTGCCAGCACCCGGGACACTGAAGCTTTCTTT. Its protein is CASTRDTEAFF.

The chain links TRBV3-1 (or the pseudogene TRBV3-2) to TRBJ1-2; D is unresolved. The CDR3 is 14 residues long. Germline values: CDR1 LGHDT, CDR2 YNNKEL (reference sequence). V was pared by 2 bases and J by 0 bases, with 7 bases between. The CDR3 DNA follows: TGTGCCAGCAGCCAAACTATAGCTAACTATGGCTACACCTTC. Protein: CASSQTIANYGYTF.

The chain couples TRBV10-1 to TRBJ1-2, with 7 bases fitting TRBD1. Germline values: CDR1 WNHNN, CDR2 SYGVQD (reference sequence). The V and J ends lost 0 bases and 4 bases, in that order; junction bases with no gene match: 2. This CDR3 region has 14 residues. The CDR3 DNA follows: TGCGCCAGCAGTGAGTCGAACAGGGGCTATGGCTACACCTTC. Its protein product is CASSESNRGYGYTF.

This clone was recorded a few times. The CDR3 loop is CASSSENTEAFF. In DNA, the CDR3 is TGTGCCAGCAGTTCCGAGAACACTGAAGCTTTCTTT. V is TRBV28 and J is TRBJ1-1, with D unclear. This CDR3 comprises 12 residues. The V gene lost 4 bases and the J gene lost 1 base, with 4 bases spanning the gap. From germline, CDR1 is MDHEN and CDR2 SYDVKM.

This chain joins TRBV6-4 and TRBJ2-2; TRBD2 aligns across 12 bases. CDR1 is MRHNA, CDR2 SNTAGT, per germline. This CDR3 has 15 amino acids. Unmatched junction bases numbered 4, after V lost 7 bases and J lost 4 bases. The CDR3 DNA reads as TGTGCCAGCAAGGGACTAGCGGGTTCCACCGGGGAGCTGTTTTTT. Protein product: CASKGLAGSTGELFF.

CDR3 in DNA: TGTGCCTGGAGTGGTAATCGGGGCGAGCAGTACTTC. It codes for CAWSGNRGEQYF. V usage is TRBV30 and J usage is TRBJ2-7; TRBD2 is a possible D gene (5 bases). The V gene lost 1 base and the J gene lost 6 bases, with 10 bases spanning the gap. This CDR3 has 12 residues. The germline CDR1 and CDR2 sequences are GTSNPN and SVGIG (reference sequence). Full variable domain (remainder filled in from reference TRBV30 and TRBJ2-7): SQTIHQWPATLVQPVGSPLSLECTVEGTSNPNLYWYRQAAGRGLQLLFYSVGIGQISSEVPQNLSASRPQDRQFILSSKKLLLSDSGFYLCAWSGNRGEQYFGPGTRLTVT.

This clone occurred a few times. This chain connects TRBV3-1 (or the pseudogene TRBV3-2) to TRBJ2-1; no reliable D call. The CDR3 covers 12 residues. Trimming left V 5 bases short and J 8 bases short, with 10 bases between. From germline, CDR1 is LGHDT and CDR2 YNNKEL (reference sequence). CDR3 bases: TGTGCCAGCAGCGAATTGGGATATGAGCAGTTCTTC. Translating it yields CASSELGYEQFF.

V and J are TRBV27 and TRBJ1-2; 7 bases align to TRBD1. CDR3 length: 14 amino acids. Trimming removed 5 bases from V and 2 bases from J; junction bases left unmatched: 5. CDR1 MNHEY and CDR2 SMNVEV come from the germline V gene (reference sequence). Here the CDR3 DNA reads TGTGCCAGCAGTCCGTTGGGACAGAACTATGGCTACACCTTC. It codes for CASSPLGQNYGYTF.

This sequence joins TRBV24-1 and TRBJ2-1; 7 nucleotides match TRBD2. After removal of 3 bases from V and 4 bases from J, the junction contained 8 bases not matched to a gene. The CDR3 is made up of 16 amino acids. Germline CDR1 and CDR2: KGHDR and SFDVKD. CDR3 sequence reads: CATSDPPSGLYNEQFF. The CDR3 region has the DNA TGTGCCACCAGTGATCCTCCTAGCGGTCTTTACAATGAGCAGTTCTTC.

This clone was counted a few times. The rearrangement uses TRBV30 and TRBJ1-1, with TRBD1 matching over 7 bases. J lost 1 base, V lost 3 bases, and 8 bases had no gene match. The CDR3 spans 15 residues. CDR1 and CDR2 (germline): GTSNPN, SVGIG (reference sequence). CDR3 coding DNA: TGTGCCTGGAGACAGACAGGGTCAACGAACACTGAAGCTTTCTTT. It translates to CAWRQTGSTNTEAFF.

The chain couples TRBV29-1 to TRBJ2-6; 7 nucleotides align to TRBD1. The trim removed 5 bases at V and 0 bases at J, leaving 7 bases unmatched. Germline V gene data show CDR1 as SQVTM and CDR2 as ANQGSEA. The CDR3 covers 16 residues. CDR3 in DNA: TGCAGCGTTCTCGACAGGGTCCCCTCTGGGGCCAACGTCCTGACTTTC. It specifies CSVLDRVPSGANVLTF.

V is TRBV15 and J is TRBJ1-1; 7 bases fit TRBD1. CDR3 length equals 16 residues. Trimming cost V 5 bases and J 3 bases; bases outside gene matches: 12. Germline V gives CDR1 LNHNV, CDR2 YYDKDF (reference sequence). This CDR3 is CATSPRQGRVHTEAFF. CDR3 DNA sequence: TGTGCCACCAGCCCCCGACAGGGACGAGTGCACACTGAAGCTTTCTTT.

The chain is built from TRBV24-1 and TRBJ2-1; D might be TRBD2 (5 bases). This CDR3 has 13 residues. Trimming took off 9 bases at V and 5 bases at J, with 13 bases between the two ends. Germline assignment: CDR1 KGHDR and CDR2 SFDVKD. CDR3 residues: CATETSGNNEQFF. The DNA of the CDR3 is TGTGCCACCGAGACCAGCGGCAACAATGAGCAGTTCTTC.

The chain combines TRBV7-6 with TRBJ2-1; D may be TRBD1 (7 bases). CDR3 length equals 17 residues. Trimming left V 1 base short and J 2 bases short, with 15 bases between. The germline CDR1 and CDR2 sequences are SGHVS and FNYEAQ. The chain's CDR3 is CASSLVSGGRTYNEQFF. In DNA form, the CDR3 reads TGTGCCAGCAGCTTAGTGTCAGGGGGGCGTACCTACAATGAGCAGTTCTTC. Drawing the rest from reference TRBV7-6 and TRBJ2-1, the complete variable domain is GAGVSQSPRYKVTKRGQDVALRCDPISGHVSLYWYRQALGQGPEFLTYFNYEAQQDKSGLPNDRFSAERPEGSISTLTIQRTEQRDSAMYRCASSLVSGGRTYNEQFFGPGTRLTVL.

This clone has just a few counts. The chain combines TRBV7-3 with TRBJ1-6; D not certain. This CDR3 has 15 residues. CDR1 SGHTA and CDR2 FQGTGA come from the germline V gene. V was cut by 2 bases and J by 6 bases, with 11 bases left in between. CDR3 residues: CASSLGGLGNSPLHF. The DNA of the CDR3 is TGTGCCAGCAGCTTAGGCGGGCTCGGTAATTCACCCCTCCACTTT.

This clone turned up a few times. This sequence joins TRBV24-1 and TRBJ2-2; 9 bases are a match to TRBD1. The CDR3 length is 15 residues. Trimming at V came to 7 bases and at J to 6 bases, leaving 8 bases not matched to a gene. Per germline, CDR1 KGHDR and CDR2 SFDVKD. CDR3 residues: CATRSRDRESGELFF. CDR3 nucleotide sequence: TGTGCCACCAGAAGCCGGGACAGGGAGTCCGGGGAGCTGTTTTTT.

The gene calls are TRBV10-1 and TRBJ2-7, with D uncertain. Trimming took 3 bases from V and 9 from J, leaving 12 bases between them. This CDR3 is built from 12 residues. The V gene's germline CDR1 is WNHNN and CDR2 SYGVQD (reference sequence). The CDR3 DNA sequence: TGCGCCAGCAGTGAAGGACCCTCCGGGCAGTACTTC. This codes for CASSEGPSGQYF.